The 19 T cell receptor beta chains given below trace back to one sample, sequenced in a study of blood T cell repertoires in COVID-19. Measured with immunoSEQ multiplex PCR; TCRdb has only the in-frame clones, and not every one. This table has 25,000 to 35,000 clones, about three quarters appearing once. The specimen was peripheral blood. These receptor sequences come from a boy between 2 and 10 years old with active or convalescent COVID-19.

The chain joins TRBV19 to TRBJ1-5; no reliable D call. CDR3 size: 15 residues. CDR1 is LNHDA, CDR2 SQIVND, per germline (reference sequence). V gave up 3 bases and J gave up 0 bases, with 9 bases separating them. The CDR3 here is CASSMRGHSNQPQHF. The CDR3 DNA reads TGTGCCAGTAGTATGCGGGGTCATAGCAATCAGCCCCAGCATTTT.

J is TRBJ2-2 and V is TRBV6-5; a weak D match, TRBD2 (5 bases). CDR1 and CDR2 from the germline V gene are MNHEY and SVGAGI. This CDR3 has 15 amino acids. V dropped 2 bases and J dropped 5 bases, with 12 bases sitting between them. The CDR3 is CASSYGLIKTGELFF. DNA of the CDR3: TGTGCCAGCAGTTACGGACTTATAAAAACCGGGGAGCTGTTTTTT.

This clone was observed a few times. CDR3: CASSQDNSLNQPQHF. For the CDR3, the DNA is TGCGCCAGCAGCCAAGACAACAGTCTCAATCAGCCCCAGCATTTT. V and J are TRBV4-3 and TRBJ1-5, with D unresolved. Germline CDR1 LGHNA, CDR2 YSLEER. The CDR3 has 15 amino acids. V shed 0 bases and J shed 3 bases, with 9 bases lying between them.

The chain couples TRBV28 to TRBJ2-5; 14 bases agree with TRBD2. The CDR3 covers 16 residues. Germline lookup yields CDR1 MDHEN and CDR2 SYDVKM. V lost 6 bases to trimming and J lost 4 bases; unmatched junction nucleotides: 7. The CDR3 region has the DNA TGTGCCAGCAGGAACAGACTAGCGGGAGGGCGAGAGACCCAGTACTTC. Its protein is CASRNRLAGGRETQYF.

This chain joins TRBV2 and TRBJ2-2, with 8 bases fitting TRBD2. The V gene's germline CDR1 is SNHLY and CDR2 FYNNEI. The V segment lost 3 bases and the J segment 6 bases; nucleotides outside the gene matches: 3. This CDR3 region has 14 residues. This CDR3 reads CASSDRGGSGELFF. CDR3 bases: TGTGCCAGCAGTGACCGGGGGGGGTCCGGGGAGCTGTTTTTT. Full variable domain (rest looked up from reference TRBV2 and TRBJ2-2): EPEVTQTPSHQVTQMGQEVILRCVPISNHLYFYWYRQILGQKVEFLVSFYNNEISEKSEIFDDQFSVERPDGSNFTLKIRSTKLEDSAMYFCASSDRGGSGELFFGEGSRLTVL.

The V gene is TRBV7-6, the J gene TRBJ2-7, with 10 bases identical to TRBD2. The CDR3 extends over 15 amino acids. V lost 1 base and J lost 2; bases outside the gene matches: 2. CDR1 is SGHVS and CDR2 is FNYEAQ in the germline V gene. The CDR3 DNA sequence: TGTGCCAGCAGCTTAGTAGCGGGGGGCCCCTACGAGCAGTACGTC. Translating it yields CASSLVAGGPYEQYV.

The chain uses TRBV7-9 and TRBJ1-1, with D maybe TRBD1 (5 bases). The CDR3 length is 14 residues. Germline lookup yields CDR1 SEHNR and CDR2 FQNEAQ (reference sequence). The V and J ends lost 8 bases and 4 bases respectively, with 17 bases between them. This CDR3 is CASQVTGGITEAFF. The CDR3, as DNA: TGTGCCAGCCAGGTTACAGGCGGAATCACTGAAGCTTTCTTT.

This clone was found a few times. The chain combines TRBV2 with TRBJ1-6, with D unclear. Trimming left V 4 bases short and J 8 bases short, with 6 bases between. There are 12 residues in the CDR3. CDR1 and CDR2 (germline): SNHLY, FYNNEI. DNA of the CDR3: TGTGCCAGCAGTGCTACAGATTCACCCCTCCACTTT. Protein: CASSATDSPLHF.

The chain joins TRBV6-6 to TRBJ2-7, with a possible D match to TRBD2 (7 bases). V was clipped by 9 bases and J by 10 bases, with 16 bases between them. The CDR3 is made up of 11 amino acids. From germline, CDR1 is MNHNY and CDR2 SVGAGI (reference sequence). CDR3 DNA sequence: TGTGCCAGTGGGTGGGGGGGGGCCCAGTACGTC. This encodes CASGWGGAQYV.

This rearrangement joins TRBV29-1 to TRBJ2-7; TRBD2 matches 9 bases. The CDR3 extends over 16 amino acids. The germline CDR1 and CDR2 sequences are SQVTM and ANQGSEA. With 3 bases clipped from V and 4 bases from J, the junction kept 13 bases outside the gene matches. DNA of the CDR3: TGCAGCGTTGAGGGGCTCTGGGGCGGGAGGGGGTACGAGCAGTACTTC. Amino acid sequence: CSVEGLWGGRGYEQYF.

V is TRBV6-5 and J is TRBJ1-5; D might be TRBD1 (6 bases). Per the germline V gene, CDR1 is MNHEY and CDR2 is SVGAGI. The CDR3 extends over 15 amino acids. V lost 7 bases, J lost 2 bases, and 15 bases lay in between. CDR3 amino acids: CASTPTHRGNQPQHF. The CDR3, as DNA: TGTGCCAGCACCCCGACCCACAGGGGCAATCAGCCCCAGCATTTT.

This clone was picked up a small number of times. The chain joins TRBV30 to TRBJ2-3, with 11 bases fitting TRBD1. CDR3 length: 19 residues. V was clipped by 5 bases and J by 2 bases; unmatched bases: 18. The V gene's germline CDR1 is GTSNPN and CDR2 SVGIG (reference sequence). CDR3 sequence reads: CAWGRTGGAFALPTDTQYF. Written as DNA, the CDR3 is TGTGCCTGGGGTAGGACAGGGGGCGCCTTTGCACTCCCCACAGATACGCAGTATTTT.

V and J are TRBV7-8 and TRBJ2-1, with 7 bases fitting TRBD2. J lost 12 bases, V lost 5 bases, and 7 bases had no gene match. Germline values: CDR1 SGHVS, CDR2 FQNEAQ. CDR3 length: 12 amino acids. As DNA, the CDR3 is TGTGCCAGCAGCCCGGCGGGGGAATGGCAGTTCTTC. This gives the protein CASSPAGEWQFF.

This clone has a handful of counts. V is TRBV18 and J is TRBJ1-2; possible D gene TRBD1, 6 bases. The CDR3 covers 16 residues. The germline V gene has CDR1 KGHSH and CDR2 LQKENI. V lost 2 bases, J lost 4 bases, and 17 bases lay in between. The CDR3 sequence: CASSPSVGGGIYGYTF. CDR3 nucleotides: TGTGCCAGCTCACCATCGGTCGGCGGGGGCATCTATGGCTACACCTTC.

The chain links TRBV5-5 to TRBJ2-1, with 10 bases that match TRBD2. The CDR3 is 15 residues long. Losses at the gene ends were 2 bases for V and 6 bases for J; bases not matched to a gene: 5. Germline lookup yields CDR1 SGHKS and CDR2 YYEKEE (reference sequence). The CDR3 here is CASSLLAGFRNEQFF. The CDR3 DNA is TGTGCCAGCAGCTTACTAGCGGGGTTCCGCAATGAGCAGTTCTTC.

By share, this clone ranks as medium-sized. The chain joins TRBV7-9 to TRBJ2-1, with 8 positions matching TRBD1. The V gene end was trimmed by 5 bases and the J gene end by 6 bases; junction bases not matched to a gene: 18. The CDR3 totals 18 residues. The germline V gene encodes CDR1 SEHNR and CDR2 FQNEAQ (reference sequence). The DNA of the CDR3 is TGTGCCAGCAGCCGATCTGGGACCCGGGACAGGATAATCAATGAGCAGTTCTTC. Residues: CASSRSGTRDRIINEQFF.

On this clone itself: Other DNA variants within this sample encode the same CDR3. J is TRBJ1-5 and V is TRBV12-3 or TRBV12-4, with TRBD1 as a possible D gene (6 bases). The CDR3 covers 13 residues. Trimming stripped 6 bases from V and 4 bases from J, with 10 bases between. CDR3 sequence: CASRSTGNQPQHF. CDR3 DNA: TGTGCCAGCAGATCCACAGGGAATCAGCCCCAGCATTTT.

V gene TRBV18 combines with J gene TRBJ2-7, with D possibly being TRBD2 (5 bases). Trimming took 1 base from V and 3 from J, leaving 10 bases between them. The CDR3 contains 14 residues. The germline gives CDR1 KGHSH, CDR2 LQKENI. CDR3 in amino acids: CASSPRASSYEQYF. CDR3 DNA: TGTGCCAGCTCACCACGGGCTAGCAGCTACGAGCAGTACTTC.

This clone occurred a few times. The gene calls are TRBV7-2 and TRBJ2-2; a weak D match, TRBD1 (6 bases). The CDR3 sequence is 16 residues long. V lost 5 bases and J 1 base, leaving 14 bases between the germline ends. CDR1 SGHTA and CDR2 FQGNSA come from the germline V gene. CDR3 region: CASSPRSRGNTGELFF. The CDR3 region has the DNA TGTGCCAGCAGCCCGCGTTCCAGGGGGAACACCGGGGAGCTGTTTTTT.